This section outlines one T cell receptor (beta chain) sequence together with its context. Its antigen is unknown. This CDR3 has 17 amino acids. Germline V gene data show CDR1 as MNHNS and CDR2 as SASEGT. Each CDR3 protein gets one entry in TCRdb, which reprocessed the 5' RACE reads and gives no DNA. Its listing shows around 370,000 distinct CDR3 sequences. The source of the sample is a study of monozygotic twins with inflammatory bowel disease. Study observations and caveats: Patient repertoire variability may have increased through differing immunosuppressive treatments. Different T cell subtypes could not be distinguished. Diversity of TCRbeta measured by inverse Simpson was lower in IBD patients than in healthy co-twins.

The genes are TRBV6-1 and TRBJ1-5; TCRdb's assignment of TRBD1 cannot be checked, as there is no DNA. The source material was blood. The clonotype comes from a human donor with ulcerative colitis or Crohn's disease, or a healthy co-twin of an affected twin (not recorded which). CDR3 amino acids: CASRPLGGRGGNQPQHF.